This entry concerns a single T cell receptor (beta chain). These data come from a study of blood T cell repertoires in COVID-19. Study overall: Samples came from the United States, Italy and Spain, spanning acute and convalescent COVID-19. In each case, the material was cDNA or gDNA derived from T cells, B-cell-depleted T cells, or PBMCs.

CDR3 size: 14 residues. CDR1 is GTSNPN and CDR2 is SVGIG in the germline V gene (reference sequence). The V gene lost 0 bases and the J gene lost 5 bases, with 14 bases spanning the gap. Original methodology: Cell counts per sample came from amplifying reference gene primers. The data were produced by immunoSEQ multiplex PCR, yet TCRdb's version contains in-frame clones alone and is incomplete. V and J calls and clone size are copied from that table; D and trimming were computed from the DNA. The sample includes about 35,000 clones, over 80% of them seen just once. The chain carries TRBV30 and TRBJ2-7; tentative D call: TRBD1 (6 bases). The receptor's source is a human donor in a cohort sampled during active COVID-19. The specimen sequenced was peripheral blood. The CDR3 sequence: CAWSVSRGMDEQYF. CDR3 sequence (DNA): TGTGCCTGGAGTGTATCTAGGGGGATGGACGAGCAGTACTTC.